This T cell receptor (beta chain) emerged from a study of blood T cell repertoires in COVID-19. Germline loops: CDR1 LGHNA, CDR2 YSLEER. V was cut by 0 bases and J by 2 bases, with 17 bases left in between. The CDR3 is 17 amino acids. This table comes from immunoSEQ multiplex PCR, and its TCRdb copy is limited to in-frame clones, with some not included. The repertoire includes about 250,000 clones, about 88% of them detected once, and approximately 2% sits in the top ten. This TCR came from a woman in her thirties or forties who had recovered from COVID-19. Sequenced material: peripheral blood. The chain links TRBV4-3 to TRBJ2-7; D might be TRBD2 (5 bases). CDR3 in DNA: TGCGCCAGCAGCCAAGATCGCGGGCCCGGTGGCCCCTACGAGCAGTACTTC. Protein: CASSQDRGPGGPYEQYF.